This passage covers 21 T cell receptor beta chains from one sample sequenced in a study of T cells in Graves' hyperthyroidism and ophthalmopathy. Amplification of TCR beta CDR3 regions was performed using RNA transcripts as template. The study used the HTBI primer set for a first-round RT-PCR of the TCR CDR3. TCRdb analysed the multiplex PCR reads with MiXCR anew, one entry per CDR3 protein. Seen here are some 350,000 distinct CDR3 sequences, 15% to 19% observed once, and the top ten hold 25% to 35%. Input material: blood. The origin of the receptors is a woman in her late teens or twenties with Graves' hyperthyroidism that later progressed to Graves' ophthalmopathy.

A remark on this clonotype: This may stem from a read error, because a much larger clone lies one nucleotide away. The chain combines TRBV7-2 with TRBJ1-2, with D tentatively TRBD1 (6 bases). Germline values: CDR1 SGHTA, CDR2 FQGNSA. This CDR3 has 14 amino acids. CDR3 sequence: CGSSLEGGAYGYTF. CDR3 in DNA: TGTGGCAGCAGCTTAGAAGGGGGAGCCTATGGCTACACCTTC.

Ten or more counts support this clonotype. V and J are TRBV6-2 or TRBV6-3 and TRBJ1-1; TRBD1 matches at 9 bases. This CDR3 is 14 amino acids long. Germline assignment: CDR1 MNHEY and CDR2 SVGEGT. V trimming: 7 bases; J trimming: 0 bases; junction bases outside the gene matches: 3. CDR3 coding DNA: TGTGCCAGCATGGGACAGGGTATGAACACTGAAGCTTTCTTT. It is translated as CASMGQGMNTEAFF.

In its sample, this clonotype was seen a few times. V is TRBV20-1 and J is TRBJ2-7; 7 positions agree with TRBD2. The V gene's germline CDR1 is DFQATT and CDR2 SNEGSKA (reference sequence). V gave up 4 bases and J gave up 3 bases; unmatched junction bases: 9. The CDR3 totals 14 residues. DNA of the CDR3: TGCAGTGCTAAGATCGAGCGGGGAGACTACGAGCAGTACTTC. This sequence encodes CSAKIERGDYEQYF.

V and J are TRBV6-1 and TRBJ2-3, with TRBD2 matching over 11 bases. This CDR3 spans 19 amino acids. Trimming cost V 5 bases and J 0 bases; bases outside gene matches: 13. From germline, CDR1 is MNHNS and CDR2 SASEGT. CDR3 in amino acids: CASSPLTSGIYSSTDTQYF. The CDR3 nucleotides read TGTGCCAGCAGTCCCCTGACTAGCGGGATTTACTCTAGCACAGATACGCAGTATTTT.

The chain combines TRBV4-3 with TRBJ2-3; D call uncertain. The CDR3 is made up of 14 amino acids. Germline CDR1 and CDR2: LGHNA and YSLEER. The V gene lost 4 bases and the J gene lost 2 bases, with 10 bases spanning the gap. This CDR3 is CASSRRRITDTQYF. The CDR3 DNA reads TGCGCCAGCAGCCGAAGAAGAATCACAGATACGCAGTATTTT.

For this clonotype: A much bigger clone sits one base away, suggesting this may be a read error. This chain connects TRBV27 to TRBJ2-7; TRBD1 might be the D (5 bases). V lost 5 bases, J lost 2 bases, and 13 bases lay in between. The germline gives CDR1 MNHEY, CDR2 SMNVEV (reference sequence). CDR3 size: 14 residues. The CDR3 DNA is TGTGCCAGCAGTCTCGACAGACTTACCTACGAGCAGTACTTC. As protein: CASSLDRLTYEQYF.

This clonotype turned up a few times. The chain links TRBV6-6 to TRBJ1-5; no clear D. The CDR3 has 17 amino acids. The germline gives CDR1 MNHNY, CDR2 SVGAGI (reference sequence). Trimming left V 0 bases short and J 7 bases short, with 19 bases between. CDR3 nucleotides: TGTGCCAGCAGTTACTCAGATCGTCTCCAAAGAAGGCAGCCCCAGCATTTT. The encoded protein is CASSYSDRLQRRQPQHF.

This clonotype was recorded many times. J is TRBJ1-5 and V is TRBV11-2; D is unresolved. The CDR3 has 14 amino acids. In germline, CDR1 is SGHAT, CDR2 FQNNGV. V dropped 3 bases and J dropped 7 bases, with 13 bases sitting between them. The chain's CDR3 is CASSLSGFGQPQHF. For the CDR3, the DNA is TGTGCCAGCAGCTTGTCGGGCTTCGGGCAGCCCCAGCATTTT.

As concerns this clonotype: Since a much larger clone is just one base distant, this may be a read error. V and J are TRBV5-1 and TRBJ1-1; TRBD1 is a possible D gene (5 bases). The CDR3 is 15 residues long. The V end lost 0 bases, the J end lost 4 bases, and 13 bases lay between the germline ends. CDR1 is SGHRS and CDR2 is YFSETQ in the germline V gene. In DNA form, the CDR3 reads TGCGCCAGCAGCTTGGGACAGCAAATGAGCACTGAAGCTTTCTTT. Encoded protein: CASSLGQQMSTEAFF. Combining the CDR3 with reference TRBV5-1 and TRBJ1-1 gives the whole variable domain KAGVTQTPRYLIKTRGQQVTLSCSPISGHRSVSWYQQTPGQGLQFLFEYFSETQRNKGNFPGRFSGRQFSNSRSEMNVSTLELGDSALYLCASSLGQQMSTEAFFGQGTRLTVV.

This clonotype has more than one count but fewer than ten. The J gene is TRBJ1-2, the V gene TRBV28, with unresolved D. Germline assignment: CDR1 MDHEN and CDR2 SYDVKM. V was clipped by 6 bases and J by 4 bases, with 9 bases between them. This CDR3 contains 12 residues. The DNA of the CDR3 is TGTGCCAGCAGGGGGAGGGCCTATGGCTACACCTTC. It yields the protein CASRGRAYGYTF.

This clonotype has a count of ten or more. This CDR3 is CASSLIAEGVLGTDTQYF. CDR3 in DNA: TGTGCCAGCAGTTTAATAGCGGAAGGGGTTTTGGGCACAGATACGCAGTATTTT. The chain carries TRBV28 and TRBJ2-3, with a weak D call TRBD2 (6 bases). The ends were cut back, 2 bases at V and 1 base at J, with 19 bases in the middle. Germline lookup yields CDR1 MDHEN and CDR2 SYDVKM. This CDR3 spans 18 amino acids.

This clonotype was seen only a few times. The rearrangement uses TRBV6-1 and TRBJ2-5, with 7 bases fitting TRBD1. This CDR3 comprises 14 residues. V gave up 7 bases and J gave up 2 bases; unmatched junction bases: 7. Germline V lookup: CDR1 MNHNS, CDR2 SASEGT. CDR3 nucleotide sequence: TGTGCCAGCACGAGGGACAGCTTTCAAGAGACCCAGTACTTC. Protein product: CASTRDSFQETQYF.

CDR3 bases: TGTGCCAGCAAACAGGGGTATTCGCATGAGCAGTTCTTC. Encoded protein: CASKQGYSHEQFF. This chain connects TRBV6-2 or TRBV6-3 to TRBJ2-1, with TRBD1 identical over 7 bases. From germline, CDR1 is MNHEY and CDR2 SVGEGT. The CDR3 loop spans 13 amino acids. J gave up 8 bases and V 7 bases, and 8 bases lay outside the gene matches.

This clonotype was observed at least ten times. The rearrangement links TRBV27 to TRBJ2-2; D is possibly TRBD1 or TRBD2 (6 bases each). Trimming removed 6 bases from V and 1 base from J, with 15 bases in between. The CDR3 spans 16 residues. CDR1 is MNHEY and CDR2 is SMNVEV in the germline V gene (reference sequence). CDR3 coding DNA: TGTGCCAGCAGGGATCCCGGGGGCCTGAACACCGGGGAGCTGTTTTTT. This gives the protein CASRDPGGLNTGELFF.

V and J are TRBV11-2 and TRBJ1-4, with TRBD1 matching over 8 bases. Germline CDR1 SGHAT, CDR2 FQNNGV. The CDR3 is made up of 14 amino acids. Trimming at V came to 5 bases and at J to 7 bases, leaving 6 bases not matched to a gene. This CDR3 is CASSISGGSEKLFF. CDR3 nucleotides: TGTGCCAGCAGCATATCAGGGGGCAGTGAAAAACTGTTTTTT. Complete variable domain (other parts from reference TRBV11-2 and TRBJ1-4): EAGVAQSPRYKIIEKRQSVAFWCNPISGHATLYWYQQILGQGPKLLIQFQNNGVVDDSQLPKDRFSAERLKGVDSTLKIQPAKLEDSAVYLCASSISGGSEKLFFGSGTQLSVL.

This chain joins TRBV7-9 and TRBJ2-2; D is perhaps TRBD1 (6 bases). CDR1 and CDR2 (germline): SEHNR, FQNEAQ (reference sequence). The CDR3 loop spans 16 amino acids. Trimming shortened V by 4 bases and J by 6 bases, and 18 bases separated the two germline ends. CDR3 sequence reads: CASSSPGAPWAGELFF. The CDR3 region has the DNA TGTGCCAGCAGCTCCCCAGGGGCACCCTGGGCCGGGGAGCTGTTTTTT. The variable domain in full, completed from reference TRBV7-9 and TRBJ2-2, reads DTGVSQNPRHKITKRGQNVTFRCDPISEHNRLYWYRQTLGQGPEFLTYFQNEAQLEKSRLLSDRFSAERPKGSFSTLEIQRTEQGDSAMYLCASSSPGAPWAGELFFGEGSRLTVL.

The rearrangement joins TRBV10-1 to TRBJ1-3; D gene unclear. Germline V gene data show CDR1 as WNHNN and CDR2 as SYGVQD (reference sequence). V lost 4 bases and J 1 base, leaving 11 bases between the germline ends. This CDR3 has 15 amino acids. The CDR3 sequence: CASSVLWESGNTIYF. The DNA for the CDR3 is TGCGCCAGCAGTGTTCTTTGGGAATCTGGAAACACCATATATTTT.

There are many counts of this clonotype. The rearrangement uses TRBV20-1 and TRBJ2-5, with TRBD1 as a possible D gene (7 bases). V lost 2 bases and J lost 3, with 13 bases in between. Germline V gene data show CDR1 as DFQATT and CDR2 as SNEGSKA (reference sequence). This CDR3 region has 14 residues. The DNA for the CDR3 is TGCAGTGCTAGACAGGGGGGAGAGGAAGAGACCCAGTACTTC. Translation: CSARQGGEEETQYF.

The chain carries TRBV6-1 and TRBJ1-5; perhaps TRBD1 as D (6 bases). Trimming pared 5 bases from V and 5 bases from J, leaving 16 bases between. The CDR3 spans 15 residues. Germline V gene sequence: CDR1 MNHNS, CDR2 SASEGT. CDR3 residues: CASSPEGGGHQPQHF. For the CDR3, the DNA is TGTGCCAGCAGTCCCGAGGGGGGCGGCCATCAGCCCCAGCATTTT.

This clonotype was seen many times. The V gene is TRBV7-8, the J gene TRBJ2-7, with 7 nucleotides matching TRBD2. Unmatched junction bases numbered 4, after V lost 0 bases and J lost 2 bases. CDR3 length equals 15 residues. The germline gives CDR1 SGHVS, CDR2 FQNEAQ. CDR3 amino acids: CASSLAPSGTYEQYF. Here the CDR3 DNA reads TGTGCCAGCAGCTTAGCTCCTAGCGGTACCTACGAGCAGTACTTC.

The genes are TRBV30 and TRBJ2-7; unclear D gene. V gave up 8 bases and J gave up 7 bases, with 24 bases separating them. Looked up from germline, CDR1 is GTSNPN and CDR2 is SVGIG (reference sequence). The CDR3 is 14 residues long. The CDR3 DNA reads TGTGCCAGTAGTTCCCGATATGACCTTTGGGAGCAGTACTTC. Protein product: CASSSRYDLWEQYF. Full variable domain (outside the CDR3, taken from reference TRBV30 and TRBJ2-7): SQTIHQWPATLVQPVGSPLSLECTVEGTSNPNLYWYRQAAGRGLQLLFYSVGIGQISSEVPQNLSASRPQDRQFILSSKKLLLSDSGFYLCASSSRYDLWEQYFGPGTRLTVT.